This T cell receptor (beta chain) emerged from a study of vaccination and CD4 T cells after COVID-19. With regard to this clonotype: Its antigen is currently unknown.

The Oncomine TCR Beta short-read assay was what sequenced the DNA obtained from cultured CD4+ T cells. MiXCR, run by TCRdb on the PCR reads, gives a single entry per CDR3 protein. The data contain 17,000 or so distinct CDR3 sequences, around 70% of them seen just once; the ten biggest clones take up 15% to 20%. Stated treatment: approximately nine-day PBMC culture with coronavirus spike peptide pools or control peptides (ViraFEST assay). The CDR3 is made up of 13 amino acids. Germline loops: CDR1 MNHNS, CDR2 SASEGT. The V segment lost 5 bases and the J segment 9 bases; nucleotides outside the gene matches: 2.

Sequences were obtained from CD4+ T cells from blood, cultured in vitro. The chain has TRBV6-1 and TRBJ1-6; TRBD1 aligns across 9 bases. This TCR was sampled from a human donor who had recovered from COVID-19. The CDR3 spells CASSPDRGSPLHF. CDR3 DNA: TGTGCCAGCAGTCCGGACAGGGGTTCACCCCTCCACTTT.